A single sample gave rise to the 9 T cell receptor beta chains below, sequenced in a study of regulatory T cells in long-lasting Graves disease. Building the TCR beta libraries relied on iRepertoire HTBI primers, and CDR3 regions underwent Arm-PCR. TCRdb called the multiplex PCR reads again in MiXCR, with one record for every CDR3 protein. The profile shows around 400,000 distinct CDR3 sequences, over 9.5% of them singletons. Sample time point: newly diagnosed GD, antithyroid drugs for less than 3 months. RNA isolated from PBMCs was used to make the TCR library. The data were also submitted as part of a second study, on T cells in Graves' hyperthyroidism and ophthalmopathy.

The sample consisted of peripheral blood mononuclear cells (PBMCs), taken at new diagnosis, from a patient treated with antithyroid drugs. These receptors originate from a woman under 30 with Graves disease.

This clonotype appeared many times. This sequence joins TRBV30 and TRBJ1-2; 11 nucleotides line up with TRBD1. Germline assignment: CDR1 GTSNPN and CDR2 SVGIG (reference sequence). The CDR3 is 14 amino acids. The junction had 9 bases not matched to a gene; V was cut back by 4 bases and J by 8 bases. The CDR3 nucleotides read TGTGCCTGGATTAGCGGACAGGGGGCTCGGGGCTACACCTTC. Protein: CAWISGQGARGYTF.

This clonotype has more than one count but fewer than ten. The DNA for the CDR3 is TGTGCCAGCAGTGAACTAGCGGGGGAACTAGATACGCAGTATTTT. Translating it yields CASSELAGELDTQYF. The gene calls are TRBV6-2 or TRBV6-3 and TRBJ2-3; TRBD2 matches at 11 bases. This CDR3 has 15 amino acids. The V and J ends lost 5 bases and 5 bases, in that order; junction bases with no gene match: 6. The germline gives CDR1 MNHEY, CDR2 SVGEGT.

This clonotype has a count of ten or more. The genes are TRBV2 and TRBJ2-7; D remains ambiguous. CDR1 and CDR2 (germline): SNHLY, FYNNEI. The CDR3 spans 14 residues. V lost 4 bases and J lost 0, with 10 bases in between. Here the CDR3 DNA reads TGTGCCAGCAGTGGACTGAAACCCTCCTACGAGCAGTACGTC. This encodes CASSGLKPSYEQYV.

The gene calls are TRBV15 and TRBJ2-7; the D is unclear. The CDR3 contains 13 residues. Trimming left V 4 bases short and J 1 base short, with 8 bases between. Germline CDR1 and CDR2: LNHNV and YYDKDF (reference sequence). CDR3 coding DNA: TGTGCCACCAGCATATCAGCTTCCTACGAGCAGTACTTC. Protein product: CATSISASYEQYF.

Of note for this clonotype: Just one base apart from a much larger clone, this may be a read error. The rearrangement links TRBV20-1 to TRBJ2-3; no firm D call. The J call may be wrong; the DNA end is better matched by TRBJ2-1. There are 12 residues in the CDR3. Germline V gives CDR1 DFQATT, CDR2 SNEGSKA (reference sequence). CDR3 sequence (DNA): TGCAGTGCCCAACCAGCTTCCTACGAGCAGTTCTTC. As protein: CSAQPASYEQFF.

The chain is built from TRBV11-2 and TRBJ2-2, with D uncertain. The germline V and J ends were trimmed by 1 base and 3 bases, with 9 bases remaining between them. This CDR3 comprises 15 residues. CDR1 SGHAT and CDR2 FQNNGV come from the germline V gene. The CDR3 DNA sequence: TGTGCCAGCAGCTTAGGACGGCTTGACACCGGGGAGCTGTTTTTT. Its protein product is CASSLGRLDTGELFF.

There are a few counts of this clonotype. The chain joins TRBV19 to TRBJ2-1; D is uncertain. Trimming pared 8 bases from V and 5 bases from J, leaving 16 bases between. Per germline, CDR1 LNHDA and CDR2 SQIVND (reference sequence). The CDR3 covers 14 residues. Written as DNA, the CDR3 is TGTGCCAGTTCCCTGGCGGCCGAGCACAATGAGCAGTTCTTC. Its protein product is CASSLAAEHNEQFF.

This chain joins TRBV27 and TRBJ1-6, with D uncertain. Germline CDR1 is MNHEY and CDR2 is SMNVEV (reference sequence). The CDR3 runs 15 residues. With 2 bases removed from V and 2 bases from J, the gap between germline ends came to 7 bases. In nucleotides, the CDR3 is TGTGCCAGCAGTTTAAAGGAGGCCTATAATTCACCCCTCCACTTT. Protein sequence: CASSLKEAYNSPLHF.

J is TRBJ2-7 and V is TRBV6-2 or TRBV6-3; D gene unclear. Germline values: CDR1 MNHEY, CDR2 SVGEGT. This CDR3 spans 11 amino acids. V lost 2 bases, J lost 9 bases, and 8 bases lay in between. CDR3 residues: CASSYHTVQYF. CDR3 bases: TGTGCCAGCAGTTACCACACAGTGCAGTACTTC.